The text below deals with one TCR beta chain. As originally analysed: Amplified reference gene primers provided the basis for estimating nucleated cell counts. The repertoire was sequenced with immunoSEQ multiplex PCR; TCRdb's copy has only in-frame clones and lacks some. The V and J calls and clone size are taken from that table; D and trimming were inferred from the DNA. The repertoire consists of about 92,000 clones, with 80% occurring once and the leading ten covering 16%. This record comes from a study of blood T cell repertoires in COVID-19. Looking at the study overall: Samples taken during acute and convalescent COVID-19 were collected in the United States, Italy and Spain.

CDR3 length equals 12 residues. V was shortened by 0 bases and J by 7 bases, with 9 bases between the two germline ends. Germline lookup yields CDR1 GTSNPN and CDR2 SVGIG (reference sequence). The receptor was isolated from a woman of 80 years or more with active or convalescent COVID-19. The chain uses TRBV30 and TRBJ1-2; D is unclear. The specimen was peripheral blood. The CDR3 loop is CAWSVLGLGYTF. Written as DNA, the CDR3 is TGTGCCTGGAGTGTACTTGGGCTTGGCTACACCTTC.